The 29 T cell receptor beta chains reported below all come from one sample, sequenced in a study of blood T cell repertoires in COVID-19. The data were produced by immunoSEQ multiplex PCR, yet TCRdb's version contains in-frame clones alone and is incomplete. Among about 100,000 clones listed, under 90% were seen once. What was sequenced was peripheral blood. The receptors stem from a human donor in a cohort sampled during active COVID-19.

The V gene is TRBV6-6, the J gene TRBJ2-1; 10 bases align to TRBD1. Germline lookup yields CDR1 MNHNY and CDR2 SVGAGI (reference sequence). J lost 9 bases, V lost 7 bases, and 12 bases had no gene match. The CDR3 has 15 amino acids. CDR3 in amino acids: CASTRPGTGESEQFF. CDR3 coding DNA: TGTGCCAGCACCCGACCCGGGACAGGGGAAAGTGAGCAGTTCTTC.

The CDR3 DNA sequence: TGTGCCAGCAAAGGTGACGGGACTAGCGGGGTGAGCACAGATACGCAGTATTTT. Translation: CASKGDGTSGVSTDTQYF. This chain links TRBV7-2 with TRBJ2-3; 13 nucleotides agree with TRBD2. The length of the CDR3 is 18 residues. V gave up 7 bases and J gave up 0 bases; unmatched junction bases: 10. Germline CDR1 and CDR2: SGHTA and FQGNSA.

This clone has only one observation. The CDR3 sequence: CASSFGGVTDTQYF. CDR3 sequence (DNA): TGTGCCAGCAGCTTCGGGGGTGTCACAGATACGCAGTATTTT. The chain has TRBV7-9 and TRBJ2-3, with D tentatively TRBD2 (6 bases). The V and J ends lost 3 bases and 2 bases respectively, with 9 bases between them. CDR3 length equals 14 residues. Germline V gene data show CDR1 as SEHNR and CDR2 as FQNEAQ (reference sequence). Full variable domain (remainder filled in from reference TRBV7-9 and TRBJ2-3): DTGVSQNPRHKITKRGQNVTFRCDPISEHNRLYWYRQTLGQGPEFLTYFQNEAQLEKSRLLSDRFSAERPKGSFSTLEIQRTEQGDSAMYLCASSFGGVTDTQYFGPGTRLTVL.

This clone came up many times. The chain has TRBV5-4 and TRBJ1-2, with a weak D call TRBD1 (6 bases). This CDR3 is 13 amino acids long. The V gene's germline CDR1 is SGHNT and CDR2 YYREEE (reference sequence). V was shortened by 4 bases and J by 5 bases, with 12 bases between the two germline ends. For the CDR3, the DNA is TGTGCCAGCAGCCGTGACAGGCAGTATGGCTACACCTTC. Translation gives CASSRDRQYGYTF. Full variable domain (remainder filled in from reference TRBV5-4 and TRBJ1-2): ETGVTQSPTHLIKTRGQQVTLRCSSQSGHNTVSWYQQALGQGPQFIFQYYREEENGRGNFPPRFSGLQFPNYSSELNVNALELDDSALYLCASSRDRQYGYTFGSGTRLTVV.

The chain joins TRBV6-5 to TRBJ2-5; D may be TRBD2 (7 bases). With 3 bases removed from V and 5 bases from J, the gap between germline ends came to 19 bases. CDR1 is MNHEY, CDR2 SVGAGI, per germline. This CDR3 spans 16 amino acids. CDR3 nucleotide sequence: TGTGCCAGCAGTTATGGCCCGCGGGGGCTATCGGAGACCCAGTACTTC. This sequence encodes CASSYGPRGLSETQYF.

This clone came up a few times. The genes are TRBV19 and TRBJ2-1; TRBD1 matches at 7 bases. V lost 7 bases to trimming and J lost 7 bases; unmatched junction nucleotides: 13. Per germline, CDR1 LNHDA and CDR2 SQIVND (reference sequence). The CDR3 sequence is 15 residues long. The CDR3 protein is CASTLGQEPGNEQFF. The CDR3 nucleotides are TGTGCCAGTACCCTTGGACAGGAGCCTGGGAATGAGCAGTTCTTC.

V gene TRBV29-1 combines with J gene TRBJ2-7, with 7 bases lining up with TRBD1. V shed 5 bases, J shed 5 bases, and the junction held 12 bases outside the gene matches. The CDR3 covers 14 residues. Germline loops: CDR1 SQVTM, CDR2 ANQGSEA. This CDR3 is CSVKGGQVHDEQYF. DNA of the CDR3: TGCAGCGTTAAAGGCGGACAGGTACATGACGAGCAGTACTTC.

A word on this clone: Its ends do not fully match the called genes, so a read error is possible. The chain is built from TRBV7-9 and TRBJ2-5; D possibly corresponds to TRBD1 (6 bases). Germline-derived CDR1 and CDR2 are SEHNR and FQNEAQ (reference sequence). The CDR3 is 13 amino acids. The CDR3 sequence is CASSSGHQEAQYF. CDR3 nucleotide sequence: TGTGCCAGCAGCTCGGGACATCAAGAGGCCCAGTACTTC.

This chain connects TRBV2 to TRBJ2-2; the D gene is possibly TRBD2 (6 bases). In germline, CDR1 is SNHLY, CDR2 FYNNEI. V was cut by 8 bases and J by 6 bases, with 16 bases left in between. This CDR3 has 14 amino acids. The CDR3 DNA sequence: TGTGCCAGCTCGTCGGTAGGAGGGTCCGGGGAGCTGTTTTTT. The encoded protein is CASSSVGGSGELFF.

This clone was seen a handful of times. V usage is TRBV9 and J usage is TRBJ1-4, with D uncertain. The length of the CDR3 is 16 residues. The V gene's germline CDR1 is SGDLS and CDR2 YYNGEE. The V and J ends lost 3 bases and 2 bases respectively, with 14 bases between them. The CDR3: CASSETVNPTNEKLFF. The CDR3 DNA reads as TGTGCCAGCAGCGAAACGGTCAACCCCACTAATGAAAAACTGTTTTTT.

The V call is TRBV5-1, the J call TRBJ2-7, with 8 bases matching TRBD1. This CDR3 contains 15 residues. J lost 1 base, V lost 4 bases, and 7 bases had no gene match. Per germline, CDR1 SGHRS and CDR2 YFSETQ. The CDR3 DNA follows: TGCGCCAGCAGCCCCTGGACAGGGCCTTCCTACGAGCAGTACTTC. This codes for CASSPWTGPSYEQYF.

J is TRBJ2-3 and V is TRBV5-4; D is undetermined. Germline CDR1 and CDR2: SGHNT and YYREEE (reference sequence). Trimming took 2 bases from V and 6 from J, leaving 10 bases between them. The CDR3 sequence is 13 residues long. For the CDR3, the DNA is TGTGCCAGCAGCTTTCCAGCGTCGGATACGCAGTATTTT. Translation gives CASSFPASDTQYF.

This clone was seen a few times. The V and J genes are TRBV2 and TRBJ1-2; possible D gene TRBD1, 5 bases. CDR3 size: 13 residues. Germline lookup yields CDR1 SNHLY and CDR2 FYNNEI. V was cut by 8 bases and J by 4 bases, with 14 bases left in between. Written as DNA, the CDR3 is TGTGCCAGCGAGTACGGGGGAAGCTATGGCTACACCTTC. It is translated as CASEYGGSYGYTF.

This clone was seen a handful of times. J is TRBJ1-3 and V is TRBV5-6; 11 positions agree with TRBD1. This CDR3 comprises 18 residues. CDR1 is SGHDT and CDR2 is YYEEEE in the germline V gene. The junction had 11 bases not matched to a gene; V was cut back by 4 bases and J by 2 bases. The CDR3 DNA reads TGTGCCAGCAGCATCGGGACAGGGGGGGTAGGAGCTGGAAACACCATATATTTT. Translated: CASSIGTGGVGAGNTIYF.

V and J are TRBV25-1 and TRBJ1-5, with D perhaps TRBD1 (6 bases). The germline V gene encodes CDR1 MGHDK and CDR2 SYGVNS. The CDR3 has 14 amino acids. The V gene lost 8 bases and the J gene lost 1 base, with 12 bases spanning the gap. The CDR3 DNA sequence: TGTGCCAGCCGACAGGTTTCAAGCAATCAGCCCCAGCATTTT. It specifies CASRQVSSNQPQHF.

The chain joins TRBV6-5 to TRBJ2-3; 7 bases are a match to TRBD2. With 0 bases clipped from V and 2 bases from J, the junction kept 5 bases outside the gene matches. The CDR3 is 16 amino acids. In germline, CDR1 is MNHEY, CDR2 SVGAGI. The CDR3 spells CASSYSLAEDTDTQYF. DNA for the CDR3: TGTGCCAGCAGTTACTCGCTAGCGGAGGACACAGATACGCAGTATTTT.

The chain joins TRBV6-5 to TRBJ1-1, with 7 bases matching TRBD1. Germline V lookup: CDR1 MNHEY, CDR2 SVGAGI. V lost 6 bases and J lost 4; bases outside the gene matches: 8. There are 14 residues in the CDR3. The CDR3 DNA reads as TGTGCCAGCAGCCTGACAGGGATGGGCACTGAAGCTTTCTTT. It codes for CASSLTGMGTEAFF.

The rearrangement joins TRBV25-1 to TRBJ2-7, with TRBD1 matching 9 bases. The CDR3 totals 13 residues. Germline loops: CDR1 MGHDK, CDR2 SYGVNS. Losses at the gene ends were 4 bases for V and 5 bases for J; bases not matched to a gene: 3. CDR3 sequence reads: CASSGWTGDEQYF. The CDR3 nucleotides read TGTGCCAGCAGTGGGTGGACAGGGGACGAGCAGTACTTC.

The V and J genes are TRBV6-1 and TRBJ2-1; TRBD1 aligns across 10 bases. CDR1 and CDR2 (germline): MNHNS, SASEGT. The CDR3 is 16 residues long. The V gene end was trimmed by 4 bases and the J gene end by 4 bases; junction bases not matched to a gene: 7. The CDR3 is CASSARTGGRYNEQFF. The CDR3, as DNA: TGTGCCAGCAGTGCCAGGACAGGGGGGCGATACAATGAGCAGTTCTTC.

A single count supports this clone. The CDR3 is CASSAGQGVLSPLHF. CDR3 in DNA: TGTGCCAGCAGTGCAGGACAGGGCGTGTTGTCACCCCTCCACTTT. The chain carries TRBV25-1 and TRBJ1-6; TRBD1 aligns across 8 bases. The CDR3 contains 15 residues. Germline V gene data show CDR1 as MGHDK and CDR2 as SYGVNS. V gave up 4 bases and J gave up 10 bases; unmatched junction bases: 9.

This clone appeared a few times. V is TRBV3-1 (or the pseudogene TRBV3-2) and J is TRBJ1-2; D remains ambiguous. Trimming cost V 0 bases and J 6 bases, with 29 bases left between them. The CDR3 totals 20 residues. CDR1 LGHDT and CDR2 YNNKEL come from the germline V gene (reference sequence). CDR3 region: CASSQDDVRSGIYPPHGYTF. In nucleotides, the CDR3 is TGTGCCAGCAGCCAAGATGACGTGCGCTCCGGGATCTACCCACCTCATGGCTACACCTTC.

The chain carries TRBV19 and TRBJ1-1, with TRBD1 matching over 7 bases. CDR1 LNHDA and CDR2 SQIVND come from the germline V gene (reference sequence). The J segment lost 11 bases and the V segment lost 2 bases, leaving 14 bases of the junction unmatched. The CDR3 runs to 15 residues. CDR3 region: CASSISHRGREGAFF. The CDR3 DNA follows: TGTGCCAGTAGTATAAGCCACAGGGGCCGCGAAGGGGCTTTCTTT.

The chain has TRBV6-2 or TRBV6-3 and TRBJ1-1; possibly TRBD1 for D (6 bases). This CDR3 is 15 amino acids long. V was clipped by 0 bases and J by 1 base, with 9 bases between them. Germline V gene data show CDR1 as MNHEY and CDR2 as SVGEGT. The CDR3 spells CASSYSRGKNTEAFF. The DNA of the CDR3 is TGTGCCAGCAGTTACTCAAGGGGGAAGAACACTGAAGCTTTCTTT.

The chain is built from TRBV2 and TRBJ2-2; TRBD2 aligns across 8 bases. This CDR3 is built from 16 residues. Germline CDR1 and CDR2: SNHLY and FYNNEI. The V gene end was trimmed by 5 bases and the J gene end by 4 bases; junction bases not matched to a gene: 9. The CDR3 here is CASSFSGTRGTGELFF. The CDR3 DNA follows: TGTGCCAGCAGTTTTAGCGGGACTCGAGGCACCGGGGAGCTGTTTTTT.

This chain connects TRBV19 to TRBJ2-1, with 8 bases identical to TRBD2. CDR3 length equals 15 residues. J gave up 3 bases and V 3 bases, and 4 bases lay outside the gene matches. Germline lookup yields CDR1 LNHDA and CDR2 SQIVND (reference sequence). The CDR3 loop is CASSIGGRYYNEQFF. For the CDR3, the DNA is TGTGCCAGTAGTATTGGCGGGAGGTACTACAATGAGCAGTTCTTC.

This chain connects TRBV19 to TRBJ1-1, with a tentative D call TRBD1 (5 bases). Trimming removed 5 bases from V and 5 bases from J, with 12 bases in between. This CDR3 contains 13 residues. Per germline, CDR1 LNHDA and CDR2 SQIVND (reference sequence). CDR3 DNA: TGTGCCAGTAGTCCAGGGCTTGGGACTGAAGCTTTCTTT. This translates into CASSPGLGTEAFF.

V and J are TRBV10-1 and TRBJ2-7; D is uncertain. This CDR3 spans 14 amino acids. Germline V gene sequence: CDR1 WNHNN, CDR2 SYGVQD (reference sequence). With 0 bases removed from V and 2 bases from J, the gap between germline ends came to 8 bases. The chain's CDR3 is CASSESGRTYEQYF. CDR3 in DNA: TGCGCCAGCAGTGAGTCGGGCAGAACCTACGAGCAGTACTTC.

The chain joins TRBV9 to TRBJ2-7; perhaps TRBD1 as D (5 bases). This CDR3 spans 15 amino acids. The V and J ends lost 4 bases and 6 bases respectively, with 20 bases between them. The V gene's germline CDR1 is SGDLS and CDR2 YYNGEE. This chain's CDR3 is CASSPTGLGDVEQYF. The CDR3 DNA sequence: TGTGCCAGCAGCCCCACAGGTCTTGGCGATGTCGAGCAGTACTTC.

The chain has TRBV4-1 and TRBJ2-7; 8 bases are a match to TRBD1. Trimming removed 1 base from V and 7 bases from J; junction bases left unmatched: 3. Germline assignment: CDR1 MGHRA and CDR2 YSYEKL. The CDR3 spans 13 residues. CDR3 in amino acids: CASSQGQGWEQYF. As DNA, the CDR3 is TGCGCCAGCAGCCAAGGACAGGGGTGGGAGCAGTACTTC.